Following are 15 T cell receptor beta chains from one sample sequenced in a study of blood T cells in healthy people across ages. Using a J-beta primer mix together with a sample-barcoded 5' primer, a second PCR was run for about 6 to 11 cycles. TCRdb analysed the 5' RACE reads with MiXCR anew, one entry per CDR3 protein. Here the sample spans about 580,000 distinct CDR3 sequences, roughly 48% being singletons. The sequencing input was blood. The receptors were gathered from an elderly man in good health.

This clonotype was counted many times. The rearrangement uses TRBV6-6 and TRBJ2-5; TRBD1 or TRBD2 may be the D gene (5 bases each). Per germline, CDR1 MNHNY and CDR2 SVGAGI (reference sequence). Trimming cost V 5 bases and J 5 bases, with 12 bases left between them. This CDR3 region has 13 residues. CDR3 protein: CASSRDALETQYF. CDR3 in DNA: TGTGCCAGCAGTAGGGACGCCCTGGAGACCCAGTACTTC.

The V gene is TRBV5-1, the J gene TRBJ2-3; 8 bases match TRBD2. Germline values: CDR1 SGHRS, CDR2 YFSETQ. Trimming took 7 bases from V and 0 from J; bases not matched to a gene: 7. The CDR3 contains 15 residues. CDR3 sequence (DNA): TGCGCCAGCGGAAGAGCGGGAGAGAGCACAGATACGCAGTATTTT. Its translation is CASGRAGESTDTQYF.

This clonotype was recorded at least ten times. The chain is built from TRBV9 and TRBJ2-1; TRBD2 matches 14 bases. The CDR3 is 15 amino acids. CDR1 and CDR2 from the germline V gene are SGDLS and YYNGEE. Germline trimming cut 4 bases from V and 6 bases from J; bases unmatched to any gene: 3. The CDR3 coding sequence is TGTGCCAGCAGCCCCGGGACTAGCGGGAGCAATGAGCAGTTCTTC. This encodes CASSPGTSGSNEQFF.

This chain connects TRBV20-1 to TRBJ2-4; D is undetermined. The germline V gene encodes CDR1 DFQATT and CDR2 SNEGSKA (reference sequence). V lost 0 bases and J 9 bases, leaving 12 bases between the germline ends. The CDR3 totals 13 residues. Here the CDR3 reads CSAREGLEGIQYF. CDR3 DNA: TGCAGTGCTAGAGAGGGTCTAGAAGGCATTCAGTACTTC.

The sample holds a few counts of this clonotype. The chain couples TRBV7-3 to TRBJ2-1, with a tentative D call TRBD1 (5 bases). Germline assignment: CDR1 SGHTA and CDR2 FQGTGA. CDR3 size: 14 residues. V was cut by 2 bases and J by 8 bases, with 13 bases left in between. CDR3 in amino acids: CASSLFQGNHEQFF. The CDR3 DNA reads TGTGCCAGCAGCTTATTCCAGGGCAATCATGAGCAGTTCTTC.

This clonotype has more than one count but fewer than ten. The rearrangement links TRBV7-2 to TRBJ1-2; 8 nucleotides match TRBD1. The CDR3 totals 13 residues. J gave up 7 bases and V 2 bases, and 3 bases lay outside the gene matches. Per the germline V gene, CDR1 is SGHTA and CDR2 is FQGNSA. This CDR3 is CASSLSGTGGYTF. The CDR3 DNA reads TGTGCCAGCAGCTTATCCGGGACAGGTGGCTACACCTTC.

As DNA, the CDR3 is TGTGCCAGCAGTTTGCATGGTGGAGGCACAGATACGCAGTATTTT. It encodes CASSLHGGGTDTQYF. V gene TRBV12-3 or TRBV12-4 combines with J gene TRBJ2-3; no firm D call. V shed 3 bases and J shed 1 base, with 11 bases lying between them. The CDR3 extends over 15 amino acids.

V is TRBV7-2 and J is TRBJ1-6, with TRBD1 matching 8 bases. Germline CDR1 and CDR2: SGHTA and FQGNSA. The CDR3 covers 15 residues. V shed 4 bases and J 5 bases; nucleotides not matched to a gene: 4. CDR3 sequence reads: CASSWQTGDNSPLHF. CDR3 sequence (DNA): TGTGCCAGCAGCTGGCAGACAGGGGATAATTCACCCCTCCACTTT.

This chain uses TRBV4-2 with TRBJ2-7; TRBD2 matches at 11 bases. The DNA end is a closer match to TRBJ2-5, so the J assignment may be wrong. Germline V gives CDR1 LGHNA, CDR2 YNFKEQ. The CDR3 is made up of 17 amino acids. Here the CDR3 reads CASSQDLTSGIRKTQYF. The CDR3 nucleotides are TGTGCCAGCAGCCAAGATCTGACTAGCGGGATCCGTAAGACCCAGTACTTC.

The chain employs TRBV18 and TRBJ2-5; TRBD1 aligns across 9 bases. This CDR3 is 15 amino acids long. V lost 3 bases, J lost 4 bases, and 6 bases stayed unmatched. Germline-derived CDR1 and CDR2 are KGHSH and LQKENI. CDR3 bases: TGTGCCAGCTCACCGACGGGACAGGGAAGAGAGACCCAGTACTTC. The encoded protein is CASSPTGQGRETQYF.

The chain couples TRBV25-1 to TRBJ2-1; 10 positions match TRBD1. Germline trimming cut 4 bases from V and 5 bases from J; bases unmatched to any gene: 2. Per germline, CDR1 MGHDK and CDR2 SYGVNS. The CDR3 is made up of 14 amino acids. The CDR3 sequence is CASSGDRGHNEQFF. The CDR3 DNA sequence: TGTGCCAGCAGTGGGGACAGGGGCCACAATGAGCAGTTCTTC. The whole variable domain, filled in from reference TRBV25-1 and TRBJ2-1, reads EADIYQTPRYLVIGTGKKITLECSQTMGHDKMYWYQQDPGMELHLIHYSYGVNSTEKGDLSSESTVSRIRTEHFPLTLESARPSHTSQYLCASSGDRGHNEQFFGPGTRLTVL.

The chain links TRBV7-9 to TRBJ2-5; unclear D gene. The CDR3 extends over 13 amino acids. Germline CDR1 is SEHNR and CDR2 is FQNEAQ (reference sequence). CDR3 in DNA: TGTGCAGACGCGGTCTTCTCCTACAATGAGCAGTACTTC. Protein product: CADAVFSYNEQYF.

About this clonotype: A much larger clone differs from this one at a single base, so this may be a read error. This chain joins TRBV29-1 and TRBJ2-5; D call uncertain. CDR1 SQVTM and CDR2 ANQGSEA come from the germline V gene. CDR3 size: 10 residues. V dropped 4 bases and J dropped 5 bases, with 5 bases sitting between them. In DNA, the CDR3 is TGCAGCGTTGTCCAGGAGACCCAGTACTTC. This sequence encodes CSVVQETQYF. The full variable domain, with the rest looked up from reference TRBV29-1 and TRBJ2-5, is SAVISQKPSRDICQRGTSLTIQCQVDSQVTMMFWYRQQPGQSLTLIATANQGSEATYESGFVIDKFPISRPNLTFSTLTVSNMSPEDSSIYLCSVVQETQYFGPGTRLLVL.

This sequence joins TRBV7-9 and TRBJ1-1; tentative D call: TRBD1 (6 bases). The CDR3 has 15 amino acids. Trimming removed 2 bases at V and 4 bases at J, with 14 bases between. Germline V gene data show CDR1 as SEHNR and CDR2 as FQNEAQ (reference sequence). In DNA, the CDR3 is TGTGCCAGCAGCTTAAGAGGGGGGGTGTTCACTGAAGCTTTCTTT. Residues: CASSLRGGVFTEAFF.

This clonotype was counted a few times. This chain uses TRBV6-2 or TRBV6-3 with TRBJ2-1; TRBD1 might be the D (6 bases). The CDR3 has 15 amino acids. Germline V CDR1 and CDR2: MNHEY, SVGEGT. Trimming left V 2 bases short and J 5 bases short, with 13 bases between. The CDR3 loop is CASSYPGHWDNEQFF. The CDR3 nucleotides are TGTGCCAGCAGTTACCCGGGACATTGGGACAATGAGCAGTTCTTC.